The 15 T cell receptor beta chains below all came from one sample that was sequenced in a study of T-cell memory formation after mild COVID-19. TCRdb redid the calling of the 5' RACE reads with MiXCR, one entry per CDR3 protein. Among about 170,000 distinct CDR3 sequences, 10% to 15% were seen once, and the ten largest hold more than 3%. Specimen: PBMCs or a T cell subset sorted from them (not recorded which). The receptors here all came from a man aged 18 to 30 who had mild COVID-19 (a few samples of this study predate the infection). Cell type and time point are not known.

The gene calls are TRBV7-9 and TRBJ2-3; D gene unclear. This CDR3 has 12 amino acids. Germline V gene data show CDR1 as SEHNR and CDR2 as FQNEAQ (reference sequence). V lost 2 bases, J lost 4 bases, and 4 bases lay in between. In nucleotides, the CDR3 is TGTGCCAGCAGCTTACCGTCAGATACGCAGTATTTT. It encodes CASSLPSDTQYF.

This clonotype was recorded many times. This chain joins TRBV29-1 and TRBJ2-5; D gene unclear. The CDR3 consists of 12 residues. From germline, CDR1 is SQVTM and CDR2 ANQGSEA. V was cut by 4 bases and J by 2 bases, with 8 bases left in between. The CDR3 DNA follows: TGCAGCGTTGGGTATTTTCAAGAGACCCAGTACTTC. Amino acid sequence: CSVGYFQETQYF.

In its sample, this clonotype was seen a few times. CDR3 bases: TGTGCCAGCAGCGTAGACGCGGGAAATTCACCCCTCCACTTT. This codes for CASSVDAGNSPLHF. The rearrangement joins TRBV9 to TRBJ1-6; no clear D. The CDR3 is made up of 14 amino acids. CDR1 and CDR2 (germline): SGDLS, YYNGEE. V was trimmed by 0 bases and J by 7 bases, leaving 8 bases between them.

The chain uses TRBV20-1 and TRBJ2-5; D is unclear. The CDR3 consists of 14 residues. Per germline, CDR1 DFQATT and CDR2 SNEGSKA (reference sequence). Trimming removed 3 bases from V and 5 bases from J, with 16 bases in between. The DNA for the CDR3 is TGCAGTGCTAGGGTACCGGTTGGGCGGGAGACCCAGTACTTC. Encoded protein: CSARVPVGRETQYF.

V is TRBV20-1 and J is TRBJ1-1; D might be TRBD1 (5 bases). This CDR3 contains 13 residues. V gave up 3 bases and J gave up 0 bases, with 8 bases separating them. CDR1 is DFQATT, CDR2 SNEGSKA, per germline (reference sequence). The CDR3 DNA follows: TGCAGTGCTAGTGGCAGGGTGAACACTGAAGCTTTCTTT. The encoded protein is CSASGRVNTEAFF.

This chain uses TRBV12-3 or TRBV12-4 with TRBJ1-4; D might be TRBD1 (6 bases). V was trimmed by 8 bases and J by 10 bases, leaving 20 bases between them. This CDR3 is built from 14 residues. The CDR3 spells CASAPGGGSGKLFF. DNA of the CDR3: TGTGCCAGCGCCCCGGGGGGGGGCTCGGGAAAACTGTTTTTT.

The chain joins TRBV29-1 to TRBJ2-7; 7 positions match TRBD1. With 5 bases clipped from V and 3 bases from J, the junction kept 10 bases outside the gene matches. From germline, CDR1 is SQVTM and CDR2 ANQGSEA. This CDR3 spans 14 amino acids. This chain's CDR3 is CSVSDRARLYEQYF. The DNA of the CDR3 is TGCAGCGTTTCTGACAGGGCCAGGCTCTACGAGCAGTACTTC.

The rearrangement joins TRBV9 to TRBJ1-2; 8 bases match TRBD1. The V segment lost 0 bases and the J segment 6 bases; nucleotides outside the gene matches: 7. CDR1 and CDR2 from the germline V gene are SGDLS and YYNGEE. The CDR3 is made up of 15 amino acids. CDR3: CASSVDPTGVDGYTF. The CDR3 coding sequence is TGTGCCAGCAGCGTAGACCCGACAGGGGTTGATGGCTACACCTTC.

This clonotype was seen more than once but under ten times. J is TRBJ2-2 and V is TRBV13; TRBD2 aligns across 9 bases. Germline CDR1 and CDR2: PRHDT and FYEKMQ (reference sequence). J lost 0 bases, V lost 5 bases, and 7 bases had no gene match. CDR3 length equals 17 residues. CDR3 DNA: TGTGCCAGCAGCGACGCCTTAGCGGGGGCGAACACCGGGGAGCTGTTTTTT. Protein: CASSDALAGANTGELFF.

In DNA form, the CDR3 reads TGTGCCAGCAGCCAAGATCCGTCGGGGGCCCACACCGGGGAGCTGTTTTTT. It specifies CASSQDPSGAHTGELFF. V is TRBV3-1 and J is TRBJ2-2; D is perhaps TRBD1 or TRBD2 (6 bases each). V shed 0 bases and J shed 3 bases, with 14 bases lying between them. The V gene's germline CDR1 is LGHDT and CDR2 YNNKEL (reference sequence). The CDR3 loop spans 17 amino acids.

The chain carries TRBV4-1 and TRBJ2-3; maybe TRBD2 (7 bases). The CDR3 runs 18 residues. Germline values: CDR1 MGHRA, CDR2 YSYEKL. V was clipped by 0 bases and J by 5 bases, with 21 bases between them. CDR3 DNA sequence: TGCGCCAGCAGCCAAGATTCCGGGGGGCGCCGACTCGGAGATACGCAGTATTTT. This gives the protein CASSQDSGGRRLGDTQYF.

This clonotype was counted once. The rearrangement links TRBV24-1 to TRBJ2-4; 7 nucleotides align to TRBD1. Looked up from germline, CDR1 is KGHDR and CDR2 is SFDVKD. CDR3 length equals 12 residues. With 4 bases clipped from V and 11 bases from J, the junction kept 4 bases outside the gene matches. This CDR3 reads CATSDPGTVQYF. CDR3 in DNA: TGTGCCACCAGTGACCCCGGGACAGTTCAGTACTTC.

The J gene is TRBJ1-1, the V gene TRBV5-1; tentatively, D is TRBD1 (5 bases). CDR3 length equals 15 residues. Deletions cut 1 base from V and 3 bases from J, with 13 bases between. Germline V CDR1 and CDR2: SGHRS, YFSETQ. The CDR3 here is CASSLRGEGDTEAFF. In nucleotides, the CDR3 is TGCGCCAGCAGCTTGCGGGGGGAAGGGGACACTGAAGCTTTCTTT. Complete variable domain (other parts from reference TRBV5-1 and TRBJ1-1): KAGVTQTPRYLIKTRGQQVTLSCSPISGHRSVSWYQQTPGQGLQFLFEYFSETQRNKGNFPGRFSGRQFSNSRSEMNVSTLELGDSALYLCASSLRGEGDTEAFFGQGTRLTVV.

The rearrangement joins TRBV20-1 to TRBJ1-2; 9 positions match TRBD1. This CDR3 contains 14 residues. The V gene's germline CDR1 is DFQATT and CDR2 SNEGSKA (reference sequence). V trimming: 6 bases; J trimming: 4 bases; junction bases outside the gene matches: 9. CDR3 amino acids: CSADGKDRGYGYTF. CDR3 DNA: TGCAGTGCCGACGGAAAGGACAGGGGCTATGGCTACACCTTC.

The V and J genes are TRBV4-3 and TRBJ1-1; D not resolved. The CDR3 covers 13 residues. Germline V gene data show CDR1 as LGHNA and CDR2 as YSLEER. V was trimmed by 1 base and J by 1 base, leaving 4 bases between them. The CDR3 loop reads CASSQGWNTEAFF. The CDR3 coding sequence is TGCGCCAGCAGCCAAGGCTGGAACACTGAAGCTTTCTTT.